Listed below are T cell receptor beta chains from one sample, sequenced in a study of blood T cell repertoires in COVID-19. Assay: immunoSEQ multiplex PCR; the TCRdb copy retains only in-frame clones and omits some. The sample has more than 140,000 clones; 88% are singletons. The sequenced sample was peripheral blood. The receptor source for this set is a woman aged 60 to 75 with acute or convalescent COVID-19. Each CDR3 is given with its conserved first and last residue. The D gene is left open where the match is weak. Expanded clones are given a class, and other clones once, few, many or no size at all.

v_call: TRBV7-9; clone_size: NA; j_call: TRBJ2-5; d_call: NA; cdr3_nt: TGTGCCAGCAGCTTAGCCGGTAGCGAGACCCAGTACTTC; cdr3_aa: CASSLAGSETQYF
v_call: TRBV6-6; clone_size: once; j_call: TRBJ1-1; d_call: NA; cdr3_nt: TGTGCCAGCAGTTACTCGAGCATGGGGGGTGAAGCTTTCTTT; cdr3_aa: CASSYSSMGGEAFF
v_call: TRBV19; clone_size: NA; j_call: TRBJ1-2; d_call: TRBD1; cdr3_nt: TGTGCCAGTAGTATTCCCGACAGGGGCTATGGCTACACCTTC; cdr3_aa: CASSIPDRGYGYTF
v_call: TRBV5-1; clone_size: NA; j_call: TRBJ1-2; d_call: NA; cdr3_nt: TGCGCCAGCAGCTTGGAAGGACAGCACTATGGCTACACCTTC; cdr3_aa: CASSLEGQHYGYTF
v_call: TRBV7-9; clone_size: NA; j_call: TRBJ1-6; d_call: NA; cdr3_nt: TGTGCCAGCAGCCCCTCGGGGGAGTACTCACCCCTCCACTTT; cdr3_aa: CASSPSGEYSPLHF
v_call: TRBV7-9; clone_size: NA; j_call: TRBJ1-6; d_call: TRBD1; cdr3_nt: TGTGCCAGCAGCTTAAGCCAGGGGGCCACCCTCCACTTT; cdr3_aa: CASSLSQGATLHF
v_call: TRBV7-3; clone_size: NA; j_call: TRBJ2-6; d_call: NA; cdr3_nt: TGTGCCAGCAGCTTAATTAACTCTGGGGCCAACGTCCTGACTTTC; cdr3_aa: CASSLINSGANVLTF
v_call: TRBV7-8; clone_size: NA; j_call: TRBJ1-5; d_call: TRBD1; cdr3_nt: TGTGCCAGCAGCCAGAGGCCAGGGGGCCTTTATCAGCCCCAGCATTTT; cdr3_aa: CASSQRPGGLYQPQHF
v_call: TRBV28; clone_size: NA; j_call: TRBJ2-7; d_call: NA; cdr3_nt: TGTGCCAGCAGTTTACTGGACACAGGGAGGGGCGAGCAGTACTTC; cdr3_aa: CASSLLDTGRGEQYF
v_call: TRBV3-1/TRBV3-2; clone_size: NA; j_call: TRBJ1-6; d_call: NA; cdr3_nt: TGTGCCAGCAGCCAAGATCCTGGCAGGGTCAATTCACCCCTCCACTTT; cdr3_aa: CASSQDPGRVNSPLHF
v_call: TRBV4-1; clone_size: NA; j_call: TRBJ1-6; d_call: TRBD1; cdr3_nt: TGCGCCAGCAGCCATACCCAAGGGGGCTCGGATTCACCCCTCCACTTT; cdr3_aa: CASSHTQGGSDSPLHF
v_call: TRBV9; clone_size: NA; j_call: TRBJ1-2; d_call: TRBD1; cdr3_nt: TGTGCCAGCAGCGTGGGGACAGGGCGGGAAGGCTACACCTTC; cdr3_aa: CASSVGTGREGYTF
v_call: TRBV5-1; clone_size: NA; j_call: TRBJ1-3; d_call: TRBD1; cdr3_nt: TGCGCCAGCAGCCGGGGGACAGCCGCTGGAAACACCATATATTTT; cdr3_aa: CASSRGTAAGNTIYF
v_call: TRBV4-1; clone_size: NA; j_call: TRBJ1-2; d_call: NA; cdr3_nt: TGCGCCAGCAGCCAAGATCCTATAAGGGGGACTAACTATGGCTACACCTTC; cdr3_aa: CASSQDPIRGTNYGYTF
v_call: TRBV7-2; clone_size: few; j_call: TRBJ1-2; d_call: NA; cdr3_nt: TGTGCCAGCAGCCCATATTCCCGGGAGATCGATGGCTACACCTTC; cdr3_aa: CASSPYSREIDGYTF
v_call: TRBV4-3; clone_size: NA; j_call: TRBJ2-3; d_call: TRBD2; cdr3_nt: TGCGCCAGCAGCCTGACTAGCGGGGGTGCAGATACGCAGTATTTT; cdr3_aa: CASSLTSGGADTQYF
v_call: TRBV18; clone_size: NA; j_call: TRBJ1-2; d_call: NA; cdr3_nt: TGTGCCAGCTCACCACCTAATACTTACAGCTTCGCAACCGCTATCGGCTACACCTTC; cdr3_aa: CASSPPNTYSFATAIGYTF
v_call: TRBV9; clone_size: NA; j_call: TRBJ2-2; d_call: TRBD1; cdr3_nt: TGTGCCACCGCGACAGGGGGAAACACCGGGGAGCTGTTTTTT; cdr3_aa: CATATGGNTGELFF
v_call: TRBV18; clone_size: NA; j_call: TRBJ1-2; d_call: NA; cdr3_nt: TGTGCCAGCTCAGCCAGGAACTATGGCTACACCTTC; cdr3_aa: CASSARNYGYTF
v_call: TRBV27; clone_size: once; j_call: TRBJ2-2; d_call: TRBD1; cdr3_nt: TGTGCCAGCAGTGCCCCGGGACAGCCCTACCGAGATGTGTCCGGGGAGCTGTTTTTT; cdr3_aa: CASSAPGQPYRDVSGELFF
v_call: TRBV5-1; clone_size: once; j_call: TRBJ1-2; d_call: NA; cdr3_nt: TGCGCCAGCAGCTTGAGTCCCCGGGTCGGCAGCGAGGGCCTGGGCACCTTC; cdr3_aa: CASSLSPRVGSEGLGTF
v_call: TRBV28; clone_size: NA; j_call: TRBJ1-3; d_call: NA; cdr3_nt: TGTGCCAGCAGTTTAATGACGTCGGGAGGAAACACCATATATTTT; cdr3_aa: CASSLMTSGGNTIYF
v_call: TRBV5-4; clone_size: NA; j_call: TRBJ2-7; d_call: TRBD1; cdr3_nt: TGTGCCAGCAGCCAGGACCCCGGACAGGGCAGCTACGAGCAGTACTTC; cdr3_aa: CASSQDPGQGSYEQYF
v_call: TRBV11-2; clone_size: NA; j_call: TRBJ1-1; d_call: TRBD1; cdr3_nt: TGTGCCAGCAGCGGGACAGGGATGGGAACTGAAGCTTTCTTT; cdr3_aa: CASSGTGMGTEAFF
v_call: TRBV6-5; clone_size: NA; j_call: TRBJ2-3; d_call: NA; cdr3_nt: TGTGCCAGCGGCCTGATGGGCCCAGATACGCAGTATTTT; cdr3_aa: CASGLMGPDTQYF
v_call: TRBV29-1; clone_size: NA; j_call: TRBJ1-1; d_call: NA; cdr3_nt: TGCAGCGTCGAAGGTGGACGGGACTTT; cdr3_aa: CSVEGGRDF
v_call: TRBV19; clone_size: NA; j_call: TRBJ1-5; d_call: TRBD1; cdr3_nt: TGTGCCAGTAGTTGGGACAGGGCGGGCAATCAGCCCCAGCATTTT; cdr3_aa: CASSWDRAGNQPQHF
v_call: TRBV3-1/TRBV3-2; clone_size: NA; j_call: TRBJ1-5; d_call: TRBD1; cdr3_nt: TGTGCCAGCAGCTCACAGGGGACGCCCCAGCATTTT; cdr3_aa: CASSSQGTPQHF
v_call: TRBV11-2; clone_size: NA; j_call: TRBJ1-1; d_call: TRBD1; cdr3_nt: TGTGCCAGCAGCTTAAACCGGGACAGTGAAGCTTTCTTT; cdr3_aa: CASSLNRDSEAFF